In its sample, the clone carrying this TCR beta chain was seen a few times. Its cognate antigen is unknown. V trimming: 8 bases; J trimming: 6 bases; junction bases outside the gene matches: 4. Germline CDR1 reads LNHDA; CDR2 reads SQIVND (reference sequence). The CDR3 length is 12 residues. Assay: immunoSEQ multiplex PCR; the TCRdb copy retains only in-frame clones and omits some. The sample holds 75,000 to 95,000 clones, 83% seen once. The record originates from a study of T cell clones after liver transplantation. Study at large: Three of eight recipients were HCV-positive; others had non-autoimmune, non-viral indications. Study-level findings and limits: A significant post-transplant drop in circulating graft-donor-reactive CD4 TCRbeta sequences occurred in most of the 8 subjects.

The material was CD4+ T cells from blood, obtained at the 22-month timepoint. The receptor was derived from a human patient who received a liver transplant. Some T cells may have come from the graft donor. The chain carries TRBV19 and TRBJ2-1; TRBD1 matches 7 bases. CDR3 amino acids: CASAGTANEQFF. Here the CDR3 DNA reads TGTGCCAGTGCCGGGACAGCCAATGAGCAGTTCTTC.